This T cell receptor (beta chain) was found in a study of blood T cells in healthy people across ages. The V gene's germline CDR1 is SGHRS and CDR2 YFSETQ. The V segment lost 2 bases and the J segment 4 bases; nucleotides outside the gene matches: 7. The CDR3 extends over 16 amino acids. Primed by a sample-barcoded 5' primer and a J-beta primer mix, a second PCR proceeded for about 7 to 11 cycles. TCRdb fed the 5' RACE reads into MiXCR, producing one record per CDR3 protein. The sample consists of hundreds of thousands of distinct CDR3 sequences, more than 50% of them appearing once. The specimen sequenced was blood. The chain carries TRBV5-1 and TRBJ1-2; 11 bases are shared with TRBD1. The sequence derives from a man aged 35 to 55 in good health. Here the CDR3 DNA reads TGCGCCAGCAGCTTAGGGACAGGGGGTATCATCTATGGCTACACCTTC. This gives the protein CASSLGTGGIIYGYTF.